This T cell receptor (beta chain) was captured in a study of PD-L1 blockade in urothelial cancer. Study at large: Blood analyses occurred 3 weeks (second dose) and 6 weeks post treatment start.

Patients were living with locally advanced or metastatic urothelial carcinoma. Libraries were prepared by immunoSEQ multiplex PCR; TCRdb keeps only in-frame clonotypes and omits some of them. The sample holds 70,000 or so clones, 85% to 90% seen once. This TCR derives from a man aged 60-69 years with urothelial cancer. The sequences come from PBMCs, collected around atezolizumab (anti-PD-L1) treatment.

For the CDR3, the DNA is TGTGCCAGCAGGTACAGGGGGCTGGTGAACACTGAAGCTTTCTTT. As protein: CASRYRGLVNTEAFF. This chain joins TRBV6-5 and TRBJ1-1; 9 nucleotides align to TRBD1. V lost 6 bases and J lost 0; bases outside the gene matches: 5. The germline V gene encodes CDR1 MNHEY and CDR2 SVGAGI. The CDR3 covers 15 residues.